These T cell receptor beta chains were read from a single sample in a study of lymphopenia after photon versus proton radiotherapy. Here immunoSEQ multiplex PCR was the method, and the copy in TCRdb shows in-frame clones only, minus some. The table has approximately 23,000 clones, around 89% seen once; the top ten hold 11%. Sample: peripheral blood, taken from a patient treated with proton-based radiotherapy. Every receptor here comes from an older man with esophageal cancer. Each CDR3 is given with its conserved first and last residue. The D gene is left open where the match is weak. Rows give clone size only sometimes, using once, few, many, or a class for an expanded clone.

J gene	clone size	D gene	V gene	CDR3 protein
TRBJ2-7	-	TRBD2	TRBV5-1	CASSLGGLAGYGVSYEQYF
TRBJ1-1	-	TRBD1	TRBV7-2	CASSFAGGDTEAFF
TRBJ1-1	-	-	TRBV5-5	CASSFKGNTEAFF
TRBJ2-7	-	-	TRBV9	CASSPWDFGREQYF
TRBJ1-5	-	-	TRBV30	CAWSRAGNQPQHF
TRBJ1-2	-	-	TRBV5-1	CASSIEGRGYGYTF
TRBJ2-5	-	TRBD2	TRBV5-1	CASSSRGDQETQYF
TRBJ2-1	-	-	TRBV11-2	CASSPQGFAYNEQFF
TRBJ1-5	-	-	TRBV18	CASSRDGDQPQHF
TRBJ2-7	-	-	TRBV6-5	CASSYLARAYEQYF
TRBJ2-7	-	-	TRBV6-5	CASTSGRAYEQYF
TRBJ2-5	once	TRBD1	TRBV7-2	CASSSGTAQETQYF
TRBJ2-3	few	-	TRBV18	CASSTYTDTQYF
TRBJ2-2	-	-	TRBV4-2	CASSRDSFNGELFF
TRBJ2-7	-	-	TRBV5-4	CASSRSRVDYEQYF
TRBJ2-5	once	-	TRBV29-1	CSVAPGGQETQYF
TRBJ2-5	once	-	TRBV15	CATSRGAQAYQETQYF